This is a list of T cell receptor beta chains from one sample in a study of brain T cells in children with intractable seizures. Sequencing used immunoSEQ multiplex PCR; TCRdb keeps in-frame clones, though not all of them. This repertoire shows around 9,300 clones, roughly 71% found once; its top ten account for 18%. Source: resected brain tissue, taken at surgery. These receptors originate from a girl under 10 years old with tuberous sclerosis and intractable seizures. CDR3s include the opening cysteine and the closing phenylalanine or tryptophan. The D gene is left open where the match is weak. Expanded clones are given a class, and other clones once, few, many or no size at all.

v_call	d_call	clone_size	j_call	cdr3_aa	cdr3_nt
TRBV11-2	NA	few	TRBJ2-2	CASSLGAGTYNTGELFF	TGTGCCAGCAGCTTAGGAGCCGGGACTTATAACACCGGGGAGCTGTTTTTT
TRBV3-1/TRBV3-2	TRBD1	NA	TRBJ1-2	CASSQDPTGGGYTF	TGTGCCAGCAGCCAAGACCCGACAGGGGGTGGCTACACCTTC
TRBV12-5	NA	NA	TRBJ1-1	CASGLPPGLQAFF	TGTGCTAGTGGTTTGCCCCCGGGGCTGCAAGCTTTCTTT
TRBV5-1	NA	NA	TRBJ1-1	CASSLNGGPTEAFF	TGCGCCAGCAGCTTGAACGGGGGTCCCACTGAAGCTTTCTTT
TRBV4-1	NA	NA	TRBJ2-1	CASSQGPETLNNEQFF	TGCGCCAGCAGCCAAGGCCCCGAGACGCTCAACAATGAGCAGTTCTTC
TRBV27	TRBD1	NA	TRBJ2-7	CASSRRGQGNSEQYF	TGTGCCAGCAGTCGCCGCGGACAGGGAAATAGCGAGCAGTACTTC
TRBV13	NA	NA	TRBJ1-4	CASSLWDRPNEKLFF	TGTGCCAGCAGCTTATGGGACCGCCCTAATGAAAAACTGTTTTTT
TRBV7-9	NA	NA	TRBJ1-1	CASSLAGHPGAFF	TGTGCCAGCAGCTTAGCGGGGCATCCAGGAGCTTTCTTT
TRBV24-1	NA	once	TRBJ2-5	CATSDSRRAPRETQYF	TGTGCCACCAGTGACTCCCGCCGGGCCCCTAGGGAGACCCAGTACTTC
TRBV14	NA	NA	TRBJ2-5	CASSQVLGGRQTQYF	TGTGCCAGCAGCCAAGTCCTGGGGGGCCGGCAGACCCAGTACTTC
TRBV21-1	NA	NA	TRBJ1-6	CASSTGQVHSYNSPLHF	TGTGCCAGCAGCACTGGACAGGTCCACTCCTATAATTCACCCCTCCACTTT
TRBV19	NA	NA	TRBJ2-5	CASSLDAGPRETQYF	TGTGCCAGTAGCCTTGATGCCGGGCCACGGGAGACCCAGTACTTC
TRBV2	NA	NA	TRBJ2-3	CASSEWVPTDTQYF	TGTGCCAGCAGTGAGTGGGTACCCACAGATACGCAGTATTTT
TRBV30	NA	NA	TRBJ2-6	CAWSDSSGANVLTF	TGTGCCTGGAGTGACAGCTCTGGGGCCAACGTCCTGACTTTC
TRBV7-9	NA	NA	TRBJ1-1	CASSPPQGHGTEAFF	TGTGCCAGCAGCCCACCACAGGGTCATGGCACTGAAGCTTTCTTT
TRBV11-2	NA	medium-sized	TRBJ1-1	CASSLEMNTEAFF	TGTGCCAGCAGCTTAGAAATGAACACTGAAGCTTTCTTT
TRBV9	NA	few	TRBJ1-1	CASSVFGNTEAFF	TGTGCCAGCAGCGTATTCGGGAACACTGAAGCTTTCTTT
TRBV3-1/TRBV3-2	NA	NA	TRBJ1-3	CASSQVGGSGNTIYF	TGTGCCAGCAGCCAAGTAGGCGGCTCTGGAAACACCATATATTTT
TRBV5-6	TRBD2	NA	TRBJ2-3	CASSHSGPDTQYF	TGTGCCAGCAGCCATAGCGGGCCAGATACGCAGTATTTT
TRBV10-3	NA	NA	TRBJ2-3	CAITANFRLSGADTQYF	TGTGCCATCACCGCTAATTTTAGGTTATCTGGTGCAGATACGCAGTATTTT
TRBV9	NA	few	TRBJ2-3	CASSVTATSGSTDTQYF	TGTGCCAGCAGCGTAACCGCGACTAGTGGTAGCACAGATACGCAGTATTTT
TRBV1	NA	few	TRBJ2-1	CTSSPKRITGVSYNEQFF	TGCACCAGCAGCCCTAAGCGGATAACAGGGGTGTCCTACAATGAGCAGTTCTTC
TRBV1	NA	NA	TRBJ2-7	CTSSQIRFSCSYEQYF	TGCACCAGCAGCCAAATAAGGTTTAGTTGCTCCTACGAGCAGTACTTC
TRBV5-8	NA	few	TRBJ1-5	CASRARDRPQGQPQHF	TGTGCCAGCAGGGCACGGGATCGCCCGCAGGGTCAGCCCCAGCATTTT
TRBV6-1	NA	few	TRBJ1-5	CASSEGLVLRPQHF	TGTGCCAGCAGTGAAGGGTTGGTGCTACGGCCCCAGCATTTT
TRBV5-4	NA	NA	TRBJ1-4	CASSLLGGPTNEKLFF	TGTGCCAGCAGCTTACTCGGAGGGCCAACTAATGAAAAACTGTTTTTT
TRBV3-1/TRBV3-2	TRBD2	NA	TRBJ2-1	CASSQDVAGDNEQFF	TGTGCCAGCAGCCAAGACGTAGCGGGGGACAATGAGCAGTTCTTC
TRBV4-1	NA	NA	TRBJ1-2	CASSHIQLRDGYTF	TGCGCCAGCAGCCATATCCAACTGAGGGATGGCTACACCTTC
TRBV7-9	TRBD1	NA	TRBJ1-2	CASSLTGTGEGYGYTF	TGTGCCAGCAGCTTAACGGGGACAGGGGAAGGGTATGGCTACACCTTC
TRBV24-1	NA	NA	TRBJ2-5	CATSDLMGDQETQYF	TGTGCCACCAGTGATTTGATGGGAGACCAAGAGACCCAGTACTTC
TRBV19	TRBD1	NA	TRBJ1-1	CASSVGQEAFF	TGTGCCAGTAGCGTGGGACAGGAAGCTTTCTTT
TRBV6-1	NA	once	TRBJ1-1	CASSDEVLNTEAFF	TGTGCCAGCAGTGACGAGGTCTTGAACACTGAAGCTTTCTTT
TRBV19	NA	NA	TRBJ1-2	CASSIGGTLYGYTF	TGTGCCAGTAGTATAGGGGGGACTCTCTATGGCTACACCTTC
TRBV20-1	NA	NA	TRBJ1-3	CSAHSRRTIYF	TGCAGTGCCCACTCACGACGGACCATATATTTT
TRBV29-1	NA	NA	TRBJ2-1	CSVEFYRGSYNEQFF	TGCAGCGTTGAATTTTATAGGGGCTCCTACAATGAGCAGTTCTTC
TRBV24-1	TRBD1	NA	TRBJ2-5	CATSDHRGQGGETQYF	TGTGCCACCAGTGATCACCGAGGACAGGGCGGAGAGACCCAGTACTTC
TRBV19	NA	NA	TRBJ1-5	CASSRQHNQPQHF	TGTGCCAGTAGTAGACAGCACAATCAGCCCCAGCATTTT
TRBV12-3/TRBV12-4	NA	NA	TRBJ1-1	CASSFLSNTEAFF	TGTGCCAGCAGTTTTTTATCAAACACTGAAGCTTTCTTT
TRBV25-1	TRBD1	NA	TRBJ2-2	CASSGTGGNTGELFF	TGTGCCAGCAGTGGGACAGGAGGGAACACCGGGGAGCTGTTTTTT
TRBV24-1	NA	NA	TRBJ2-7	CATSGQASGEQYF	TGTGCCACCAGTGGCCAAGCGAGCGGCGAGCAGTACTTC
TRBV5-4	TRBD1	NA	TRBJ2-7	CASSPSGQSDYEQYF	TGTGCCAGCAGCCCCTCGGGACAGTCAGATTACGAGCAGTACTTC
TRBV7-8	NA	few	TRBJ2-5	CASTPTWVAETQYF	TGTGCCAGCACCCCCACATGGGTAGCGGAGACCCAGTACTTC
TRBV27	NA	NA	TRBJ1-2	CASSPSRTANYGYTF	TGTGCCAGCAGTCCTTCTCGGACGGCCAACTATGGCTACACCTTC
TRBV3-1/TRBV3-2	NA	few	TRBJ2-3	CASSARRPMQDTQYF	TGTGCCAGCAGCGCTAGGCGTCCCATGCAAGATACGCAGTATTTT
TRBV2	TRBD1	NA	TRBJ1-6	CASMKGGMGNSPLHF	TGTGCCAGCATGAAAGGGGGCATGGGGAATTCACCCCTCCACTTT
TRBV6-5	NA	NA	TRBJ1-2	CASSLPHGYTF	TGTGCCAGCAGTTTACCTCATGGCTACACCTTC
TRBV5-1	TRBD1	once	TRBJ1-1	CASSRDRGSNTEAFF	TGCGCCAGCAGCCGGGACAGGGGATCGAACACTGAAGCTTTCTTT
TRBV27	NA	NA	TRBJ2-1	CASSLSTARYNEQFF	TGTGCCAGCAGTTTATCGACAGCGCGCTACAATGAGCAGTTCTTC
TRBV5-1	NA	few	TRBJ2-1	CASSLDNGREQFF	TGCGCCAGCAGCTTGGATAACGGGCGTGAGCAGTTCTTC
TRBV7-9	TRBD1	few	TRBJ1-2	CASSLQNRGDGYTF	TGTGCCAGCAGCTTACAGAACAGGGGAGATGGCTACACCTTC
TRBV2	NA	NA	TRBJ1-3	CASSEIRGTSGNTIYF	TGTGCCAGCAGTGAAATCCGGGGGACCTCTGGAAACACCATATATTTT
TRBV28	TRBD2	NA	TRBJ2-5	CASSLTSGGQETQYF	TGTGCCAGCAGTTTGACTAGCGGGGGGCAAGAGACCCAGTACTTC
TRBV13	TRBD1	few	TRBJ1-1	CASSLQGGTEAFF	TGTGCCAGCAGCCTTCAGGGGGGCACTGAAGCTTTCTTT
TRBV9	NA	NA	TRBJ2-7	CASSVGSVSYEQYF	TGTGCCAGCAGCGTAGGATCGGTTTCCTACGAGCAGTACTTC
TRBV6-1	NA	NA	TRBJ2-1	CASSEASSYNEQFF	TGTGCCAGCAGTGAAGCCAGCTCCTACAATGAGCAGTTCTTC
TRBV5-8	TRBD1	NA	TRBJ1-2	CASSLRGQGWGYTF	TGTGCCAGCAGCTTACGGGGACAGGGTTGGGGCTACACCTTC
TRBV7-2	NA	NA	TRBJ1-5	CASSERIGNQPQHF	TGTGCCAGCAGCGAAAGGATCGGCAATCAGCCCCAGCATTTT
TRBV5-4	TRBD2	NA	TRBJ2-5	CASSPSGGDQETQYF	TGTGCCAGCAGCCCTAGCGGGGGCGACCAAGAGACCCAGTACTTC
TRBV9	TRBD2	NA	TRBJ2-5	CASSARLAGGHQETQYF	TGTGCCAGCAGCGCCCGACTAGCGGGGGGGCACCAAGAGACCCAGTACTTC
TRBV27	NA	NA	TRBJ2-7	CASSLYPGPYEQYF	TGTGCCAGCAGTTTATATCCGGGTCCCTACGAGCAGTACTTC